A single sample gave rise to the 20 T cell receptor beta chains below, sequenced in a study of CD8 T cells in Susac syndrome. Random hexamers primed reverse transcription of about 0.5 to 1 ug RNA. TCRdb processed the immunoSEQ multiplex PCR reads anew with MiXCR; each CDR3 protein has one entry. The sample yields some 70,000 distinct CDR3 sequences, about 94% seen once. The sample consisted of CD8+ T cells from PBMCs. These receptors all come from a human donor with multiple sclerosis.

The chain combines TRBV13 with TRBJ2-4, with a tentative D call TRBD2 (7 bases). This CDR3 contains 18 residues. Germline CDR1 and CDR2: PRHDT and FYEKMQ (reference sequence). The V and J ends lost 5 bases and 0 bases respectively, with 20 bases between them. Here the CDR3 DNA reads TGTGCCAGCAGCCCCATCGGGGAGGGGGGATTAGCCAAAAACATTCAGTACTTC. Its protein is CASSPIGEGGLAKNIQYF.

The chain has TRBV28 and TRBJ2-7; D not resolved. Germline V gene data show CDR1 as MDHEN and CDR2 as SYDVKM. V was trimmed by 8 bases and J by 5 bases, leaving 19 bases between them. The CDR3 is 14 amino acids. The DNA of the CDR3 is TGTGCCAGCTCTATGCGACCCGATCCCCACGAGCAGTACTTC. Its translation: CASSMRPDPHEQYF.

This clonotype showed up just once. The genes are TRBV7-9 and TRBJ2-1; no clear D. From germline, CDR1 is SEHNR and CDR2 FQNEAQ (reference sequence). V dropped 3 bases and J dropped 9 bases, with 9 bases sitting between them. CDR3 length: 12 amino acids. DNA of the CDR3: TGTGCCAGCAGCTTTCAACTAACTGAGCAGTTCTTC. Translation gives CASSFQLTEQFF. Drawing the rest from reference TRBV7-9 and TRBJ2-1, the complete variable domain is DTGVSQNPRHKITKRGQNVTFRCDPISEHNRLYWYRQTLGQGPEFLTYFQNEAQLEKSRLLSDRFSAERPKGSFSTLEIQRTEQGDSAMYLCASSFQLTEQFFGPGTRLTVL.

This chain connects TRBV15 to TRBJ2-1; the D is unclear. From germline, CDR1 is LNHNV and CDR2 YYDKDF (reference sequence). Trimming stripped 5 bases from V and 0 bases from J, with 17 bases between. This CDR3 has 17 amino acids. The CDR3 sequence: CATSPTNDPSSYNEQFF. Here the CDR3 DNA reads TGTGCCACCAGCCCCACCAACGACCCGAGCTCCTACAATGAGCAGTTCTTC.

The rearrangement uses TRBV7-9 and TRBJ2-7, with 7 bases matching TRBD1. With 3 bases clipped from V and 2 bases from J, the junction kept 7 bases outside the gene matches. The CDR3 length is 15 residues. Germline CDR1 is SEHNR and CDR2 is FQNEAQ (reference sequence). The CDR3 region has the DNA TGTGCCAGCAGCTTTAAGTCGGACAGGACCTACGAGCAGTACTTC. Translated: CASSFKSDRTYEQYF.

The rearrangement links TRBV4-2 to TRBJ2-5; tentative D call: TRBD2 (5 bases). This CDR3 has 15 residues. Germline V gene data show CDR1 as LGHNA and CDR2 as YNFKEQ. V was shortened by 0 bases and J by 5 bases, with 13 bases between the two germline ends. The DNA for the CDR3 is TGTGCCAGCAGCCAAGATGTCGCTAGCATGGAGACCCAGTACTTC. Amino acids: CASSQDVASMETQYF.

This chain uses TRBV6-2 or TRBV6-3 with TRBJ2-3; 10 positions agree with TRBD2. The germline CDR1 and CDR2 sequences are MNHEY and SVGEGT. The CDR3 totals 14 residues. J lost 1 base, V lost 5 bases, and 0 bases had no gene match. CDR3 loop: CASSSGRGTDTQYF. Written as DNA, the CDR3 is TGTGCCAGCAGTAGCGGGAGGGGCACAGATACGCAGTATTTT.

The J gene is TRBJ1-5, the V gene TRBV27, with D possibly matching TRBD1 (6 bases). The CDR3 totals 14 residues. V was shortened by 2 bases and J by 7 bases, with 12 bases between the two germline ends. Germline V gene lookup returns CDR1 MNHEY and CDR2 SMNVEV (reference sequence). CDR3 nucleotide sequence: TGTGCCAGCAGTTTAATCGGGGGACAACAGCCCCAGCATTTT. Protein sequence: CASSLIGGQQPQHF.

This chain links TRBV15 with TRBJ1-5; 11 nucleotides align to TRBD1. CDR1 LNHNV and CDR2 YYDKDF come from the germline V gene (reference sequence). V dropped 4 bases and J dropped 8; count of bases not matched to a gene: 10. This CDR3 is 16 amino acids long. The CDR3 nucleotides are TGTGCCACCAGCAACGGGACAGGGGGTATTATTGAGCCCCAGCATTTT. Translated: CATSNGTGGIIEPQHF.

This chain joins TRBV12-3 or TRBV12-4 and TRBJ2-5; no clear D. This CDR3 has 13 residues. Deletions cut 7 bases from V and 2 bases from J, with 11 bases between. The CDR3 loop is CASTLGSQETQYF. The CDR3 DNA is TGTGCCAGCACCCTCGGGTCTCAAGAGACCCAGTACTTC.

The gene calls are TRBV7-9 and TRBJ1-1, with D perhaps matching TRBD1 (6 bases). Trimming removed 5 bases from V and 5 bases from J, with 15 bases in between. This CDR3 has 14 residues. Germline CDR1 and CDR2: SEHNR and FQNEAQ (reference sequence). The CDR3 nucleotides read TGTGCCAGCAGCGCACAGGGAGGCGGGACTGAAGCTTTCTTT. Its translation is CASSAQGGGTEAFF.

The rearrangement uses TRBV30 and TRBJ1-1, with 10 bases matching TRBD1. The germline CDR1 and CDR2 sequences are GTSNPN and SVGIG (reference sequence). The junction had 5 bases not matched to a gene; V was cut back by 3 bases and J by 4 bases. The CDR3 runs to 14 residues. The CDR3 protein is CAWRGTGAGTEAFF. As DNA, the CDR3 is TGTGCCTGGAGGGGGACAGGGGCAGGCACTGAAGCTTTCTTT. Full variable domain (rest looked up from reference TRBV30 and TRBJ1-1): SQTIHQWPATLVQPVGSPLSLECTVEGTSNPNLYWYRQAAGRGLQLLFYSVGIGQISSEVPQNLSASRPQDRQFILSSKKLLLSDSGFYLCAWRGTGAGTEAFFGQGTRLTVV.

The chain links TRBV30 to TRBJ2-2; D not resolved. This CDR3 spans 13 amino acids. V gave up 3 bases and J gave up 0 bases, with 5 bases separating them. The germline gives CDR1 GTSNPN, CDR2 SVGIG (reference sequence). The CDR3 DNA is TGTGCCTGGAGATGGACGAACACCGGGGAGCTGTTTTTT. This sequence encodes CAWRWTNTGELFF.

The chain employs TRBV6-1 and TRBJ2-3; 11 bases align to TRBD2. Per the germline V gene, CDR1 is MNHNS and CDR2 is SASEGT. The V gene end was trimmed by 6 bases and the J gene end by 4 bases; junction bases not matched to a gene: 9. The CDR3 is made up of 16 amino acids. Here the CDR3 DNA reads TGTGCCAGCAGCCCCCCCTCTAGCGGGGGGTCAGATACGCAGTATTTT. Translated, it gives CASSPPSSGGSDTQYF.

The chain couples TRBV29-1 to TRBJ2-3; the D gene could be TRBD1 or TRBD2 (5 bases each). Trimming cost V 4 bases and J 0 bases, with 14 bases left between them. CDR3 length: 15 residues. The germline V gene encodes CDR1 SQVTM and CDR2 ANQGSEA. DNA for the CDR3: TGCAGCGTTGGGGACGGGTGGGGTAGCACAGATACGCAGTATTTT. As protein: CSVGDGWGSTDTQYF.

The CDR3 bases are TGTGCCAGCAGCTTGGTGGGTGGAGACGAGCAGTACTTC. Translating gives CASSLVGGDEQYF. The chain couples TRBV5-6 to TRBJ2-7; D not resolved. CDR1 and CDR2 (germline): SGHDT, YYEEEE. This CDR3 has 13 amino acids. Trimming pared 0 bases from V and 5 bases from J, leaving 9 bases between.

CDR3 DNA: TGTGCCAGCAGCCCAATTCCCTGGGGAACTGAAGCTTTCTTT. It specifies CASSPIPWGTEAFF. V is TRBV7-9 and J is TRBJ1-1; unclear D gene. CDR3 length: 14 residues. CDR1 is SEHNR and CDR2 is FQNEAQ in the germline V gene (reference sequence). The V and J ends lost 5 bases and 5 bases respectively, with 15 bases between them.

The rearrangement joins TRBV4-3 to TRBJ2-1; D uncertain. The germline V and J ends were trimmed by 1 base and 7 bases, with 8 bases remaining between them. Germline CDR1 is LGHNA and CDR2 is YSLEER. This CDR3 region has 13 residues. The CDR3 DNA is TGCGCCAGCAGCCAAGTCGGAAGGAATGAGCAGTTCTTC. It specifies CASSQVGRNEQFF.

This chain links TRBV27 with TRBJ2-1; D remains unclear. V gave up 4 bases and J gave up 6 bases, with 13 bases separating them. This CDR3 is built from 14 residues. CDR1 is MNHEY and CDR2 is SMNVEV in the germline V gene (reference sequence). CDR3 sequence: CASSSYQTSNEQFF. Here the CDR3 DNA reads TGTGCCAGCAGTTCCTACCAAACCAGCAATGAGCAGTTCTTC.

This clonotype was observed a single time. The gene calls are TRBV6-2 or TRBV6-3 and TRBJ1-1; D call uncertain. Germline V gene data show CDR1 as MNHEY and CDR2 as SVGEGT. The CDR3 is 17 residues long. The V and J ends lost 6 bases and 0 bases respectively, with 20 bases between them. The CDR3, as DNA: TGTGCCAGCAGCCGATCGACCTGGGCGGTCATGAACACTGAAGCTTTCTTT. The encoded protein is CASSRSTWAVMNTEAFF.